The rows below give T cell receptor beta chains drawn from one sample of a study of human T cells and chemical hapten exposure. TCRdb reprocessed the RACE reads with MiXCR, giving one entry per CDR3 protein. The sample yields over 100,000 distinct CDR3 sequences, roughly 10% seen once. The source material was whole blood, sampled in connection with sensitization to the hapten diphenylcyclopropenone (DPC). Every receptor here comes from a woman aged 40 to 50 with alopecia areata. Some clones in this sample may be carry-over from other donors' samples. The CDR3 runs from the conserved cysteine through the conserved F or W. The D gene is left open where the match is weak. Part of the rows lack a size; the others show once, few, many or a class for expanded clones.

clone_size | j_call | v_call | d_call | cdr3_nt | cdr3_aa
- | TRBJ2-5 | TRBV5-1 | TRBD1 | TGCGCCAGCAGCTCGGGGATGGACAGGCAAGAGACCCAGTACTTC | CASSSGMDRQETQYF
few | TRBJ1-2 | TRBV29-1 | - | TGCAGCGTTGAATGGGAGAACTATGGCTACACCTTC | CSVEWENYGYTF
many | TRBJ1-5 | TRBV3-1 | TRBD1 | TGTGCCAGCAGCCAATTCGGGACAGGGGATAATCAGCCCCAGCATTTT | CASSQFGTGDNQPQHF
few | TRBJ1-2 | TRBV19 | TRBD1 | TGTGCCACCCGGGACAGTTTCTTATTCAGCTATGGCTACACCTTC | CATRDSFLFSYGYTF
- | TRBJ1-5 | TRBV28 | - | TGTGCCAGCAGGGGGACCCGCAATCAGCCCCAGCATTTT | CASRGTRNQPQHF
many | TRBJ2-3 | TRBV14 | - | TGTGCCAGCAGCAAAGGTCGAGATACGCAGTATTTT | CASSKGRDTQYF
many | TRBJ2-1 | TRBV6-1 | TRBD1 | TGTGCCAGCAGCCGCGACAGGGGGGATGAGCAGTTCTTC | CASSRDRGDEQFF
few | TRBJ2-1 | TRBV7-9 | TRBD1 | TGTGCCAGCAGACCCGCGACAGGGGGCGTCAACAATGAGCAGTTCTTC | CASRPATGGVNNEQFF
once | TRBJ1-1 | TRBV12-3/TRBV12-4 | - | TGTGCCAGCAGTTGGGGACGGTTGGGCACTGAAGCTTTCTTT | CASSWGRLGTEAFF
few | TRBJ2-7 | TRBV13 | - | TGTGCCAGCAGCTTAGGTTCTGTGCAGTCGTACGAGCAGTACTTC | CASSLGSVQSYEQYF
many | TRBJ1-4 | TRBV29-1 | - | TGCAGCGTTGTAGGGGAAGCTAATGAAAAACTGTTTTTT | CSVVGEANEKLFF
many | TRBJ2-1 | TRBV6-6 | TRBD2 | TGTGCCGCGGGGGGTCCCAGCTCCTACAATGAGCAGTTCTTC | CAAGGPSSYNEQFF
- | TRBJ1-1 | TRBV7-3 | - | TGTGCCAGCAGCTTAATCCCAGACACTGAAGCTTTCTTT | CASSLIPDTEAFF
many | TRBJ1-3 | TRBV5-1 | - | TGCGCCAGCAGGGAGCAGGGGTCCGGAAACACCATATATTTT | CASREQGSGNTIYF
many | TRBJ2-1 | TRBV6-2/TRBV6-3 | - | TGTGCCAGCAGTAGGGACGGATACAATGAGCAGTTCTTC | CASSRDGYNEQFF
many | TRBJ2-7 | TRBV20-1 | - | TGCAGTGCGAGGAGCTCCTACGAGCAGTACTTC | CSARSSYEQYF
- | TRBJ1-1 | TRBV5-1 | - | TGCGCCAGCAGCTTGGCCGGGAGGAACACTGAAGCTTTCTTT | CASSLAGRNTEAFF
many | TRBJ2-1 | TRBV7-3 | - | TGTGCCAGCAGCTTAACGGGTAGGGGCGGTTCCTACAATGAGCAGTTCTTC | CASSLTGRGGSYNEQFF
many | TRBJ1-2 | TRBV30 | - | TGTGCCTGGGCGCCGTTTCTTCCAGGCTACACCTTC | CAWAPFLPGYTF
many | TRBJ2-3 | TRBV5-1 | - | TGCGCCAGCAGCTTAATGGATACGCAGTATTTT | CASSLMDTQYF
few | TRBJ2-5 | TRBV27 | - | TGTGCCAGCAGCCCGACGGGTGCGTACCAAGAGACCCAGTACTTC | CASSPTGAYQETQYF
few | TRBJ1-5 | TRBV9 | TRBD1 | TGTGCCAGCAGCGCACAGGGGGCCTTCAATCAGCCCCAGCATTTT | CASSAQGAFNQPQHF
- | TRBJ1-5 | TRBV12-3/TRBV12-4 | - | TGTGCCAGCAGTTTAGGGGAGGGGGTCAATCAGCCCCAGCATTTT | CASSLGEGVNQPQHF
few | TRBJ2-7 | TRBV3-1 | - | TGTGCCAGCAGCGGACTAGGGGGCGAGCAGTACTTC | CASSGLGGEQYF
- | TRBJ2-1 | TRBV20-1 | - | TGCAGTGCTAGGAGGGACCTCGGGAGCAATGAGCAGTTCTTC | CSARRDLGSNEQFF
many | TRBJ1-6 | TRBV6-5 | - | TGTGCCAGCAGTTACTCGCCGGACCCTAATTCACCCCTCCACTTT | CASSYSPDPNSPLHF
- | TRBJ1-2 | TRBV28 | - | TGTGCCAGCGCCAACTGGGCGTTAGACTATGGCTACACCTTC | CASANWALDYGYTF
few | TRBJ2-7 | TRBV20-1 | TRBD1 | TGCAGTGCTTACCGGGACAGCTACGAGCAGTACTTC | CSAYRDSYEQYF
few | TRBJ1-3 | TRBV7-9 | - | TGTGCCAGCAGTTCCAGGGAATCCTTCGGAAACACCATATATTTT | CASSSRESFGNTIYF
many | TRBJ1-5 | TRBV7-2 | TRBD1 | TGTGCCAGCAGCTTCGACAGGGATCAGCCCCAGCATTTT | CASSFDRDQPQHF
few | TRBJ1-1 | TRBV6-2/TRBV6-3 | - | TGTGCCAGCAGTTACTCACGGGATAGGGTAAGGAACACTGAAGCTTTCTTT | CASSYSRDRVRNTEAFF
- | TRBJ2-4 | TRBV4-3 | - | TGCGCCAGCAGCCAGGAACCACGGGACCGAAAAATAGCCAAAAACATTCAGTACTTC | CASSQEPRDRKIAKNIQYF